These 15 T cell receptor beta chains originate from one sample sequenced in a study of shared clonotypes between healthy human individuals (dated by TCRdb to 2020 to 2022). Receptor libraries were prepared by the immunoSEQ multiplex PCR assay. In its TCRdb copy, this immuneACCESS table keeps in-frame sequences only and misses some clones. Where compared with another copy, unresolved V genes explain less than half of these, and the others have no known cause. The sample has about 1 million clones on record, around three quarters of them singletons. About 0.52% of the sample comes from the top ten. Input material: memory CD4+ T cells from PBMCs. This specimen's cell subset or site label, interpreted: CD45RA-negative fraction. These receptors all stem from a man aged 18 to 30 in good health. Some clones in this sample may be carry-over from other donors' samples.

This clone was detected only a few times. V usage is TRBV9 and J usage is TRBJ1-2, with D possibly matching TRBD1 (6 bases). In germline, CDR1 is SGDLS, CDR2 YYNGEE. CDR3 length equals 14 residues. V was cut by 3 bases and J by 3 bases, with 12 bases left in between. CDR3 nucleotides: TGTGCCAGCAGCGCCACAGGGAGCGACTATGGCTACACCTTC. It codes for CASSATGSDYGYTF. Variable domain in full (rest from reference TRBV9 and TRBJ1-2): DSGVTQTPKHLITATGQRVTLRCSPRSGDLSVYWYQQSLDQGLQFLIQYYNGEERAKGNILERFSAQQFPDLHSELNLSSLELGDSALYFCASSATGSDYGYTFGSGTRLTVV.

This chain uses TRBV7-9 with TRBJ1-2; no firm D call. The germline V gene has CDR1 SEHNR and CDR2 FQNEAQ (reference sequence). The CDR3 loop spans 16 amino acids. V lost 7 bases to trimming and J lost 0 bases, with 18 bases between them. CDR3 loop: CASTIDLTLANYGYTF. The CDR3, as DNA: TGTGCCAGCACCATTGACCTGACGTTAGCTAACTATGGCTACACCTTC.

There are a few counts of this clone. The V gene is TRBV7-2, the J gene TRBJ1-5; a possible D gene is TRBD1 (6 bases). Germline CDR1 reads SGHTA; CDR2 reads FQGNSA. V was clipped by 3 bases and J by 4 bases, with 10 bases between them. The length of the CDR3 is 14 residues. Here the CDR3 reads CASSFRTANQPQHF. The CDR3 coding sequence is TGTGCCAGCAGCTTCCGGACAGCTAATCAGCCCCAGCATTTT.

This rearrangement joins TRBV6-9 to TRBJ2-5, with a tentative D call TRBD2 (5 bases). The last part of the DNA fits TRBJ2-7 better; the J call may be wrong. The CDR3 totals 12 residues. The V gene's germline CDR1 is MNHGY and CDR2 SVAAGI. CDR3 protein: CASGRETYEQYF. Here the CDR3 DNA reads TGTGCCAGCGGGAGAGAAACCTACGAGCAGTACTTC.

CDR3 in amino acids: CASSLLTSGRTDTQYF. The CDR3 DNA follows: TGTGCCAGCTCCCTCTTGACTAGCGGGAGGACAGATACGCAGTATTTT. This chain links TRBV18 with TRBJ2-3, with 13 bases that match TRBD2. This CDR3 comprises 16 residues. The germline V gene encodes CDR1 KGHSH and CDR2 LQKENI. V lost 6 bases and J lost 3; bases outside the gene matches: 6.

The rearrangement links TRBV6-5 to TRBJ2-7, with unresolved D. Germline assignment: CDR1 MNHEY and CDR2 SVGAGI. V lost 0 bases and J 2 bases, leaving 11 bases between the germline ends. The CDR3 runs to 15 residues. The CDR3 sequence is CASSYSASFTYEQYF. The CDR3 DNA reads as TGTGCCAGCAGTTACTCTGCGTCTTTTACCTACGAGCAGTACTTC.

On this clone itself: With a far larger clone one base away, a read error is the likely cause. Other DNA sequences of this sample code for an identical CDR3. The chain carries TRBV7-9 and TRBJ2-3; D is uncertain. CDR1 SEHNR and CDR2 FQNEAQ come from the germline V gene (reference sequence). The CDR3 is 13 amino acids. Trimming took off 3 bases at V and 1 base at J, with 5 bases between the two ends. CDR3 in amino acids: CASSLEGTDTQYF. The CDR3 DNA is TGTGCCAGCAGCTTGGAAGGCACAGATACGCAGTATTTT.

The V call is TRBV5-1, the J call TRBJ2-7, with 11 nucleotides matching TRBD2. Germline-derived CDR1 and CDR2 are SGHRS and YFSETQ. CDR3 length equals 16 residues. V shed 1 base and J 3 bases; nucleotides not matched to a gene: 6. The chain's CDR3 is CASSLIAGGSNYEQYF. The CDR3 DNA is TGCGCCAGCAGCTTGATAGCGGGAGGGAGCAACTACGAGCAGTACTTC.

V is TRBV6-5 and J is TRBJ1-2, with a tentative D call TRBD1 (5 bases). Germline V gives CDR1 MNHEY, CDR2 SVGAGI. The CDR3 has 15 residues. V lost 5 bases, J lost 4 bases, and 17 bases lay in between. The CDR3, as DNA: TGTGCCAGCAGTAAAACAGGTATGCGGCTCTATGGCTACACCTTC. Its protein is CASSKTGMRLYGYTF.

The chain links TRBV27 to TRBJ1-1; D ambiguous. The CDR3 extends over 13 amino acids. V shed 1 base and J shed 7 bases, with 10 bases lying between them. Germline CDR1 is MNHEY and CDR2 is SMNVEV (reference sequence). Here the CDR3 reads CASSLLGPSEAFF. As DNA, the CDR3 is TGTGCCAGCAGTTTATTAGGGCCCAGTGAAGCTTTCTTT.

The chain combines TRBV5-1 with TRBJ2-7, with D possibly being TRBD1 (5 bases). This CDR3 is built from 14 residues. Germline CDR1 SGHRS, CDR2 YFSETQ. Between the trimmed V and J ends, which lost 4 bases and 0 bases, there was a span of 11 bases. CDR3 DNA sequence: TGCGCCAGCAGCCCGGACACCTCCTCCTACGAGCAGTACTTC. As protein: CASSPDTSSYEQYF.

The chain is built from TRBV19 and TRBJ1-5, with unresolved D. The V gene's germline CDR1 is LNHDA and CDR2 SQIVND (reference sequence). Deletions cut 8 bases from V and 6 bases from J, with 14 bases between. This CDR3 has 13 residues. In DNA, the CDR3 is TGTGCCAGTTATGGAGGAGTAGGTCAGCCCCAGCATTTT. This codes for CASYGGVGQPQHF.

This chain joins TRBV6-1 and TRBJ2-5; maybe TRBD2 (7 bases). The CDR3 runs 14 residues. V lost 7 bases and J 4 bases, leaving 16 bases between the germline ends. Germline CDR1 is MNHNS and CDR2 is SASEGT. CDR3 DNA sequence: TGTGCCAGCAAATCCGGGGGGCTTGGAGAGACCCAGTACTTC. The encoded protein is CASKSGGLGETQYF.

The J gene is TRBJ2-7, the V gene TRBV7-6, with D perhaps matching TRBD1 or TRBD2 (5 bases each). The CDR3 runs 14 residues. Germline V lookup: CDR1 SGHVS, CDR2 FNYEAQ. V lost 5 bases to trimming and J lost 6 bases, with 17 bases between them. The CDR3 DNA follows: TGTGCCAGCAGCCGACTATCGACAGATGGCGAGCAGTACTTC. Amino acids: CASSRLSTDGEQYF.

Comments on this clone: The same CDR3 is also encoded by other DNA sequences in this sample. The V gene is TRBV6-1, the J gene TRBJ2-7, with 7 bases that match TRBD2. CDR1 is MNHNS and CDR2 is SASEGT in the germline V gene. This CDR3 is 15 amino acids long. With 0 bases clipped from V and 4 bases from J, the junction kept 6 bases outside the gene matches. Written as DNA, the CDR3 is TGTGCCAGCAGTGAAGCGGGAGGGCCTTTTTACGAGCAGTACTTC. Amino acids: CASSEAGGPFYEQYF.